This T cell receptor beta chain was found in a study of cytomegalovirus exposure and HLA in healthy donors. For this clone: Its antigen remains unidentified. Relative to the germline gene, one junction end is altered; a read error may explain this.

Germline V CDR1 and CDR2: SGDLS, YYNGEE. The CDR3 is made up of 13 amino acids. Overall study findings and caveats: Among the most significant clusters, several appeared linked to common viral pathogens in a later analysis. Analysis was carried out at a later point, and it linked a missense DCLRE1C variant to TCR beta V- and J-gene trimming.

Amplification used 60 Vbeta primers and 13 Jbeta primers. Original analysis: An analysis performed later counted 75 million to 80 million unique TCR beta chains (roughly 9.9 million of them shared). Profiled with immunoSEQ multiplex PCR; TCRdb holds only in-frame clones, not every one. For V, J and clone size, that table is used; D and trimming come from the DNA. The data hold some 160,000 clones, with approximately 80% observed a single time. Source material: PBMCs. This rearrangement joins TRBV9 to TRBJ1-3; D is unresolved. The sequence was collected from a man aged 45-65 years in good health and CMV-seropositive. This CDR3 reads CAGSALSGNTIYF. CDR3 DNA: TGTGCCGGCAGCGCCCTCTCTGGAAACACCATATATTTT.